The 10 T cell receptor beta chains below come from one sample, sequenced in a study of control samples from healthy donors and cancer patients. Sequencing was performed with immunoSEQ multiplex PCR; in TCRdb, only in-frame clones are kept and a portion is missing. The table shows about 270,000 clones, with approximately 80% occurring only once. Sequenced: PBMCs. The receptors were sampled from a woman aged 60-70 years with lung cancer.

The chain is built from TRBV7-9 and TRBJ2-7; the match to TRBD2 covers 13 bases. CDR3 size: 17 residues. The germline gives CDR1 SEHNR, CDR2 FQNEAQ (reference sequence). V shed 5 bases and J 2 bases; nucleotides not matched to a gene: 9. The CDR3 protein is CASSPVGGTSGAYEQYF. The CDR3, as DNA: TGTGCCAGCAGCCCTGTTGGGGGGACTAGCGGGGCCTACGAGCAGTACTTC.

The gene calls are TRBV2 and TRBJ2-5; 7 positions agree with TRBD2. Germline CDR1 is SNHLY and CDR2 is FYNNEI. CDR3 length: 15 amino acids. The ends lost 8 bases at V and 5 bases at J; junction bases unmatched: 14. CDR3 region: CASSRSRGEGETQYF. The CDR3 nucleotides are TGTGCCAGCTCCCGGAGTCGGGGGGAGGGGGAGACCCAGTACTTC.

The sample holds a few counts of this clone. The rearrangement joins TRBV5-4 to TRBJ1-4; D uncertain. This CDR3 has 13 residues. V was clipped by 3 bases and J by 5 bases, with 8 bases between them. CDR1 and CDR2 from the germline V gene are SGHNT and YYREEE (reference sequence). The CDR3: CASSSFGNEKLFF. For the CDR3, the DNA is TGTGCCAGCAGCTCCTTCGGAAATGAAAAACTGTTTTTT.

The CDR3 reads CASSLKTSGDYEQYF. CDR3 coding DNA: TGTGCCAGCAGCTTGAAAACTAGCGGAGACTACGAGCAGTACTTC. The rearrangement joins TRBV5-8 to TRBJ2-7; 8 bases line up with TRBD2. The V segment lost 1 base and the J segment 3 bases; nucleotides outside the gene matches: 6. Germline lookup yields CDR1 SGHTS and CDR2 YDEGEE. This CDR3 is 15 amino acids long.

The CDR3 DNA sequence: TGTGCCAGCAAGGAGGGGGGCTACACCGGGGAGCTGTTTTTT. This encodes CASKEGGYTGELFF. The chain carries TRBV6-5 and TRBJ2-2; the D call may be TRBD1 or TRBD2 (6 bases each). Per the germline V gene, CDR1 is MNHEY and CDR2 is SVGAGI. With 7 bases removed from V and 3 bases from J, the gap between germline ends came to 12 bases. The CDR3 loop spans 14 amino acids.

J is TRBJ2-1 and V is TRBV19, with 7 bases lining up with TRBD2. CDR3 length: 12 residues. After removal of 2 bases from V and 16 bases from J, the junction contained 8 bases not matched to a gene. From germline, CDR1 is LNHDA and CDR2 SQIVND (reference sequence). CDR3 residues: CASSIPSGDQFF. The CDR3 nucleotides are TGTGCCAGTAGTATACCGAGCGGGGACCAATTCTTC.

The chain has TRBV3-1 (or the pseudogene TRBV3-2) and TRBJ1-5; possibly TRBD1 for D (5 bases). The V end lost 2 bases, the J end lost 2 bases, and 10 bases lay between the germline ends. The CDR3 runs 15 residues. CDR1 is LGHDT, CDR2 YNNKEL, per germline (reference sequence). The CDR3 loop is CASSQTGFGNQPQHF. The CDR3 DNA reads as TGTGCCAGCAGCCAAACAGGTTTTGGCAATCAGCCCCAGCATTTT.

To note about this clone: The same CDR3 can be traced to other DNA sequences in this sample. The rearrangement joins TRBV5-1 to TRBJ2-3; D is uncertain. V lost 0 bases to trimming and J lost 0 bases, with 5 bases between them. Germline loops: CDR1 SGHRS, CDR2 YFSETQ. The length of the CDR3 is 14 residues. CDR3 amino acids: CASSLETSTDTQYF. Written as DNA, the CDR3 is TGCGCCAGCAGCTTGGAAACTAGCACAGATACGCAGTATTTT. Complete variable domain (other parts from reference TRBV5-1 and TRBJ2-3): KAGVTQTPRYLIKTRGQQVTLSCSPISGHRSVSWYQQTPGQGLQFLFEYFSETQRNKGNFPGRFSGRQFSNSRSEMNVSTLELGDSALYLCASSLETSTDTQYFGPGTRLTVL.

This chain connects TRBV30 to TRBJ1-6; 7 bases line up with TRBD1. This CDR3 has 15 residues. CDR1 is GTSNPN and CDR2 is SVGIG in the germline V gene (reference sequence). Trimming removed 2 bases from V and 7 bases from J; junction bases left unmatched: 8. The CDR3, as DNA: TGTGCCTGGAGTAGTAGGACAGGCTTCAATTCACCCCTCCACTTT. This translates into CAWSSRTGFNSPLHF.

The chain links TRBV28 to TRBJ1-5; D may be TRBD1 (5 bases). V was cut by 3 bases and J by 2 bases, with 11 bases left in between. The CDR3 runs to 15 residues. The germline gives CDR1 MDHEN, CDR2 SYDVKM. The CDR3 nucleotides read TGTGCCAGCAGTTTGGGGGGAGGGGGCAATCAGCCCCAGCATTTT. Translated: CASSLGGGGNQPQHF.